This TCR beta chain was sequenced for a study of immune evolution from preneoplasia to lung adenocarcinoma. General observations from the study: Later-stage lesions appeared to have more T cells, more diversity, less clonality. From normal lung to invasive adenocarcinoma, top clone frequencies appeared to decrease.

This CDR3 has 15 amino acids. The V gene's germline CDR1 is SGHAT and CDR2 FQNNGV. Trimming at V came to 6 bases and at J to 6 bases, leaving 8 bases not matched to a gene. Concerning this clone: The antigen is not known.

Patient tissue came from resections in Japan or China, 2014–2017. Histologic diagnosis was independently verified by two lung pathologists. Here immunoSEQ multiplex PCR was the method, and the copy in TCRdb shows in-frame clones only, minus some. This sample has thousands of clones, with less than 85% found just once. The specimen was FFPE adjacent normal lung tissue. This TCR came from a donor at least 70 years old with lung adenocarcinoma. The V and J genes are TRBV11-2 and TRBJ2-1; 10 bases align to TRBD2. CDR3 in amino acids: CASRPPGLAINEQFF. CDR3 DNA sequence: TGTGCCAGCAGACCCCCGGGACTAGCGATCAATGAGCAGTTCTTC.